The source of this T cell receptor (beta chain) is a study of T-cell memory formation after mild COVID-19. Turning to the study itself: Among the donors, TCR clusters were largely specific to each donor. Study results and caveats: Specificity for SARS-CoV-2 was not confirmed among the second-wave clones peaking on day 37.

From the 5' RACE reads, TCRdb called clonotypes with MiXCR, one entry per CDR3 protein. The table records approximately 190,000 distinct CDR3 sequences, about 16% of them present only once. The V and J ends lost 1 base and 2 bases respectively, with 8 bases between them. From germline, CDR1 is SGHVS and CDR2 FQNEAQ. CDR3 length: 14 residues. This clonotype occurred many times. Its antigen is unidentified. This clonotype was obtained from an adult woman who had mild COVID-19 (a few samples of this study predate the infection). Cell type and time point are not known. The chain is built from TRBV7-8 and TRBJ1-1; possible D gene TRBD1, 5 bases. The sample comprised PBMCs or a T cell subset sorted from them (not recorded which). The CDR3, as DNA: TGTGCCAGCAGCTTAGGGGGGTTTAACACTGAAGCTTTCTTT. As protein: CASSLGGFNTEAFF.